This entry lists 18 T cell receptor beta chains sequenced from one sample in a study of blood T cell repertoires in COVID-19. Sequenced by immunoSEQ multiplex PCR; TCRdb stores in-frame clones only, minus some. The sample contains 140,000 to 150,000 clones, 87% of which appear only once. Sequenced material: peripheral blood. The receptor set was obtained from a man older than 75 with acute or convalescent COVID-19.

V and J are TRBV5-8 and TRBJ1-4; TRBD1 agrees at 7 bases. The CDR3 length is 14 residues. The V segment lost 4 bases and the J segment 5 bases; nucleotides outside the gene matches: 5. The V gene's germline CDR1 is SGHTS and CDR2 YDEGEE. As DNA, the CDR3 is TGTGCCAGCAGCAGGGGACAGACGAATGAAAAACTGTTTTTT. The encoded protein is CASSRGQTNEKLFF.

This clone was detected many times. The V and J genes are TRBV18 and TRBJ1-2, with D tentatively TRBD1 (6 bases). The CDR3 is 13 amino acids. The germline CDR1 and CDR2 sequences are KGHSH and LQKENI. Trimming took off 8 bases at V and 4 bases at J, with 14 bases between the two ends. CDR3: CASTPDSLYGYTF. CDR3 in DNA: TGTGCCAGCACCCCGGACAGTCTCTATGGCTACACCTTC.

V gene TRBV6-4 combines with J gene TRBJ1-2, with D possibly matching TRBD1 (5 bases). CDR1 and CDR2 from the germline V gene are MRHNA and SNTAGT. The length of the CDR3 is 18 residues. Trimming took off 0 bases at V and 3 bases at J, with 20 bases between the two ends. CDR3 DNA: TGTGCCAGCAGTGACTCGAGTAGGGGCGCACTCTTCCACTATGGCTACACCTTC. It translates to CASSDSSRGALFHYGYTF.

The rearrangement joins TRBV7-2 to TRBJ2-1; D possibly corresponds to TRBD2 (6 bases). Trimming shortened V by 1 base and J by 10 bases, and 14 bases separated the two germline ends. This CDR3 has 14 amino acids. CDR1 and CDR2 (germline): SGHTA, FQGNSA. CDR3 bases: TGTGCCAGCAGCTTAGTGCGGGACCCGCCCGAGCAGTTCTTC. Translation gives CASSLVRDPPEQFF.

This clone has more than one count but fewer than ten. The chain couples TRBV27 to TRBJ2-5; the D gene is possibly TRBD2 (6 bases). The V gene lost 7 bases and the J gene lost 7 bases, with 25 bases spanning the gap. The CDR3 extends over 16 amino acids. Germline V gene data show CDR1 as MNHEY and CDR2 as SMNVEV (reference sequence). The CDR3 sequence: CASTFSGGALGGTQYF. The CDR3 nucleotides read TGTGCCAGCACTTTTAGTGGCGGGGCCCTAGGCGGGACCCAGTACTTC.

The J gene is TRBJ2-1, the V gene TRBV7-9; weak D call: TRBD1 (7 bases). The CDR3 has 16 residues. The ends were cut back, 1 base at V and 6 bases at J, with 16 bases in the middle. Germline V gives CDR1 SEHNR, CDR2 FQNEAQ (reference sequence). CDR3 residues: CASSLVGGGSVNEQFF. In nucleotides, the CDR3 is TGTGCCAGCAGCTTAGTCGGAGGGGGCTCGGTCAATGAGCAGTTCTTC.

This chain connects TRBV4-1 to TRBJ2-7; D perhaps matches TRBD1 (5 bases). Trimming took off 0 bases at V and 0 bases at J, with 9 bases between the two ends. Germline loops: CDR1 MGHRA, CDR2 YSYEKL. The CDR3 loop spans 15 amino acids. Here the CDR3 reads CASSQEGHSSYEQYF. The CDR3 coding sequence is TGCGCCAGCAGCCAAGAAGGACACAGCTCCTACGAGCAGTACTTC.

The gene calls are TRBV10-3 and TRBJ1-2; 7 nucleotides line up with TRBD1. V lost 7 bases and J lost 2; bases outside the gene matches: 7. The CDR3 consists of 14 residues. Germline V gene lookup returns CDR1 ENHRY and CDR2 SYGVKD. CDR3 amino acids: CAITRDSLNYGYTF. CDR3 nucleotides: TGTGCCATCACCCGGGACAGCCTAAACTATGGCTACACCTTC.

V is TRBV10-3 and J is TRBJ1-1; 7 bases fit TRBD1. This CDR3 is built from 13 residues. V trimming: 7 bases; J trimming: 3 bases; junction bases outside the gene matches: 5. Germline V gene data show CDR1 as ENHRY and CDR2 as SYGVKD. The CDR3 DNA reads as TGTGCCATCAAACAGGGGTGGGACACTGAAGCTTTCTTT. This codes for CAIKQGWDTEAFF.

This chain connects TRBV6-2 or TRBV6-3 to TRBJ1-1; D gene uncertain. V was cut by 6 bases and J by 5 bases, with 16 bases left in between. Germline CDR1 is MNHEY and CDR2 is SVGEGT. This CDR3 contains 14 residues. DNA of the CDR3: TGTGCCAGCAGCCCAACAGAGTTTAAGACTGAAGCTTTCTTT. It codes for CASSPTEFKTEAFF.

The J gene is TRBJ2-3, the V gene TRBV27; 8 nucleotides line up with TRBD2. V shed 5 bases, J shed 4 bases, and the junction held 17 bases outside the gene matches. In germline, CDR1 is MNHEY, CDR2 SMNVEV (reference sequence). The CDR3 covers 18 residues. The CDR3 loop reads CASSPRLGPGGRADTQYF. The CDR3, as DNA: TGTGCCAGCAGTCCCCGCCTAGGGCCGGGAGGGCGGGCAGATACGCAGTATTTT.

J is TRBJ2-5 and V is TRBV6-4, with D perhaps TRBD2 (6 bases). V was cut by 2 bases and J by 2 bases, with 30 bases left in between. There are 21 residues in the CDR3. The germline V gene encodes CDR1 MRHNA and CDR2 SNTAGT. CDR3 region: CASSDPEGSAGKVEGQETQYF. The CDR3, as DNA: TGTGCCAGCAGTGACCCCGAAGGGTCGGCAGGTAAGGTGGAGGGTCAAGAGACCCAGTACTTC.

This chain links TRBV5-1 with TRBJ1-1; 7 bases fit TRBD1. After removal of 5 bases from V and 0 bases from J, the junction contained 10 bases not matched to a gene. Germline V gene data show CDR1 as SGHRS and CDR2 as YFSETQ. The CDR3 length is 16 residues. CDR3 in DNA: TGCGCCAGCAGTTCCGGGACAGCGAATATGAACACTGAAGCTTTCTTT. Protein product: CASSSGTANMNTEAFF.

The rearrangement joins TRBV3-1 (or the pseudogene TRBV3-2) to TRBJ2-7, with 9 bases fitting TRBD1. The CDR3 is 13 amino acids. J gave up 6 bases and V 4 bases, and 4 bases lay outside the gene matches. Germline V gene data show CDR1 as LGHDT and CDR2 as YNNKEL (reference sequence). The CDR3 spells CASSRDRDLEQYF. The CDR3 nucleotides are TGTGCCAGCAGCCGGGACAGGGATCTCGAGCAGTACTTC.

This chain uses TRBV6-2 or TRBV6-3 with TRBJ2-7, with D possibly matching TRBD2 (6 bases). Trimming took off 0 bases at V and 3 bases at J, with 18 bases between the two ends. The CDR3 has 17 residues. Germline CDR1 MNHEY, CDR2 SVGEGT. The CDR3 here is CASSYSKSALALYEQYF. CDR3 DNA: TGTGCCAGCAGTTACTCGAAATCGGCACTAGCCCTCTACGAGCAGTACTTC.

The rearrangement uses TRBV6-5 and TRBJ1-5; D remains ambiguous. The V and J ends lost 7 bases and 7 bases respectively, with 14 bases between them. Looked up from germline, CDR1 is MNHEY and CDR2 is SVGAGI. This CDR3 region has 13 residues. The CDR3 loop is CASTQGPGQPQHF. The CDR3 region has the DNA TGTGCCAGCACCCAAGGCCCGGGGCAGCCCCAGCATTTT.

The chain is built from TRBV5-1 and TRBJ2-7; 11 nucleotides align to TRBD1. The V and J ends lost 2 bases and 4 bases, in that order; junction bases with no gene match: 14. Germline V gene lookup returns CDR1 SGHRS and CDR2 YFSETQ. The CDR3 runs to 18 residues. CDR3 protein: CASSFSVGSGTGGYEQYF. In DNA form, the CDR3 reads TGCGCCAGCAGCTTCAGTGTTGGAAGTGGGACAGGGGGGTACGAGCAGTACTTC.

The CDR3 protein is CASSYRGRGGYTF. CDR3 nucleotides: TGTGCCAGCAGCTACAGGGGCCGCGGTGGCTACACCTTC. V is TRBV28 and J is TRBJ1-2; 7 bases map to TRBD1. With 6 bases clipped from V and 7 bases from J, the junction kept 8 bases outside the gene matches. There are 13 residues in the CDR3. Germline assignment: CDR1 MDHEN and CDR2 SYDVKM.